This TCR beta chain was retrieved from a study of cytomegalovirus exposure and HLA in healthy donors. CDR3 length: 16 amino acids. CDR1 and CDR2 from the germline V gene are MNHEY and SVGAGI. Deletions cut 0 bases from V and 2 bases from J, with 12 bases between. The repertoire was sequenced with immunoSEQ multiplex PCR; TCRdb's copy has only in-frame clones and lacks some. The sample includes 250,000 to 300,000 clones, 90% of them seen just once. This clonotype was sampled from a woman between 18 and 29 years old in good health and CMV-seronegative. The chain has TRBV6-5 and TRBJ2-3; maybe TRBD1 (6 bases). The sample consisted of PBMCs. This CDR3 is CASSYSGTLTTDTQYF. CDR3 coding DNA: TGTGCCAGCAGTTACTCGGGGACACTAACCACAGATACGCAGTATTTT.